This is a list of T cell receptor beta chains from one sample in a study of blood T cell repertoires in COVID-19. The table came from immunoSEQ multiplex PCR; TCRdb's copy has only in-frame clones and leaves some out. The data hold over 150,000 clones, with approximately 80% observed a single time. The sequenced sample was peripheral blood. These receptor sequences come from a human donor with acute or convalescent COVID-19. The donor label of this sample is uncertain. CDR3s include the opening cysteine and the closing phenylalanine or tryptophan. The order of the fields is CDR3 protein, CDR3 DNA, clone size, V gene, D gene, CDR3 length, J gene. The D gene is left open where the match is weak. Clone size is shown for a subset of rows, as once, few, many or a class of expanded clone.

CASSQDPAGTSSYNEQFF	TGTGCCAGCAGCCAAGACCCAGCGGGTACTAGCTCCTACAATGAGCAGTTCTTC	.	TRBV4-2	.	18	TRBJ2-1
CASSKDRGRDGYTF	TGTGCCAGCAGCAAGGACAGGGGGCGCGATGGCTACACCTTC	.	TRBV5-8	TRBD1	14	TRBJ1-2
CATSDPWTSGYTF	TGTGCCACCAGTGATCCCTGGACAAGTGGCTACACCTTC	.	TRBV24-1	.	13	TRBJ1-2
CASSIVPGGGTPASNTEAFF	TGTGCCAGCAGTATAGTACCAGGCGGGGGGACCCCGGCCTCGAACACTGAAGCTTTCTTT	.	TRBV6-2/TRBV6-3	.	20	TRBJ1-1
CASSPASRGRWTEAFF	TGTGCCAGCTCACCAGCCAGTAGAGGGCGATGGACTGAAGCTTTCTTT	.	TRBV18	.	16	TRBJ1-1
CASSLDRMNTEAFF	TGTGCCAGCAGCCTGGACAGGATGAACACTGAAGCTTTCTTT	.	TRBV5-6	TRBD1	14	TRBJ1-1
CASSSGGRTEAFF	TGTGCCAGCAGTTCCGGAGGGAGGACTGAAGCTTTCTTT	.	TRBV3-1/TRBV3-2	.	13	TRBJ1-1
CASSVGGGGADTQYF	TGTGCCAGCAGCGTCGGGGGAGGAGGTGCAGATACGCAGTATTTT	.	TRBV6-4	.	15	TRBJ2-3
CATAPQGTGAGNTQYF	TGTGCCACCGCGCCGCAAGGGACAGGGGCCGGTAATACGCAGTATTTT	.	TRBV24-1	TRBD1	16	TRBJ2-3
CASLKEGRGCSRDTQYF	TGCGCCAGTCTTAAGGAGGGCAGGGGGTGTTCGAGAGATACGCAGTATTTT	once	TRBV23-1	.	17	TRBJ2-3
CASSLTYGGTTGELFF	TGTGCCAGCAGCTTAACTTACGGCGGGACGACCGGGGAGCTGTTTTTT	few	TRBV7-3	.	16	TRBJ2-2
CASSQVKSGGYTF	TGTGCCAGCAGCCAAGTAAAATCAGGGGGCTACACCTTC	.	TRBV14	.	13	TRBJ1-2
CASRQGFYQPQHF	TGTGCCAGCAGACAGGGGTTCTATCAGCCCCAGCATTTT	few	TRBV28	TRBD1	13	TRBJ1-5
CASSSNTGSSYEQYF	TGTGCCAGCAGTTCCAACACGGGGTCCTCCTACGAGCAGTACTTC	.	TRBV28	.	15	TRBJ2-7
CATAGQDNTGELFF	TGTGCCACAGCGGGACAAGATAACACCGGGGAGCTGTTTTTT	.	TRBV24-1	.	14	TRBJ2-2
CASSLMTGYTGELFF	TGTGCCAGCAGTTTAATGACAGGGTACACCGGGGAGCTGTTTTTT	.	TRBV27	TRBD1	15	TRBJ2-2
CASSFIPGQGRGTEAFF	TGTGCCAGCAGCTTTATCCCGGGACAGGGAAGGGGCACTGAAGCTTTCTTT	.	TRBV7-9	TRBD1	17	TRBJ1-1
CASSLEGQARYNEQFF	TGTGCCAGCAGCTTAGAGGGACAGGCGCGATACAATGAGCAGTTCTTC	.	TRBV7-2	TRBD1	16	TRBJ2-1
CASSSTGWTGELFF	TGTGCCAGTAGTTCGACAGGGTGGACCGGGGAGCTGTTTTTT	.	TRBV19	TRBD1	14	TRBJ2-2
CASSPPGVTNTGELFF	TGTGCCAGCAGCCCACCGGGGGTTACGAACACCGGGGAGCTGTTTTTT	.	TRBV3-1/TRBV3-2	.	16	TRBJ2-2
CASSEAGVPDTQYF	TGTGCCAGCAGTGAAGCGGGAGTTCCAGATACGCAGTATTTT	once	TRBV6-1	.	14	TRBJ2-3
CASSYGAGTTYEQYF	TGTGCCAGCAGTTACGGCGCGGGCACTACCTACGAGCAGTACTTC	.	TRBV6-5	.	15	TRBJ2-7
CASSRWGGLNTEAFF	TGCGCCAGCAGCCGCTGGGGGGGGCTGAACACTGAAGCTTTCTTT	.	TRBV23-1	.	15	TRBJ1-1
CASRLGVSSYNEQFF	TGCGCCAGCCGTCTCGGGGTCAGCTCCTACAATGAGCAGTTCTTC	.	TRBV5-1	.	15	TRBJ2-1
CASSPLSLAGAKGTDTQYF	TGTGCCAGCTCACCACTCTCACTAGCGGGAGCGAAGGGCACAGATACGCAGTATTTT	.	TRBV18	TRBD2	19	TRBJ2-3
CASSFSGKRGPYNEQFF	TGTGCCAGCAGTTTCTCCGGCAAGCGGGGCCCCTACAATGAGCAGTTCTTC	.	TRBV6-2/TRBV6-3	TRBD2	17	TRBJ2-1
CASRPSGTGTYEQYF	TGTGCCAGCAGACCCTCCGGGACAGGCACCTACGAGCAGTACTTC	.	TRBV5-6	TRBD1	15	TRBJ2-7
CASSFRSGSTDTQYF	TGTGCCAGCAGCTTCCGTAGCGGTAGCACAGATACGCAGTATTTT	.	TRBV9	.	15	TRBJ2-3
CASREGTGGGPYNEQFF	TGTGCCAGCAGGGAAGGGACAGGGGGCGGGCCCTACAATGAGCAGTTCTTC	.	TRBV6-1	TRBD1	17	TRBJ2-1
CASSLAGRATSGSGANVLTF	TGCGCCAGCAGCTTGGCCGGCAGGGCTACTTCGGGCTCTGGGGCCAACGTCCTGACTTTC	.	TRBV5-1	.	20	TRBJ2-6
CASSDVFTDTQYF	TGTGCCAGCAGTGACGTCTTCACAGATACGCAGTATTTT	.	TRBV25-1	.	13	TRBJ2-3
CATSDSRQGSTTIYF	TGTGCCACCAGTGATTCCAGACAGGGTAGTACCACCATATATTTT	.	TRBV24-1	TRBD1	15	TRBJ1-3
CASSVTGMNTEAFF	TGTGCCAGCAGCGTAACGGGAATGAACACTGAAGCTTTCTTT	.	TRBV9	.	14	TRBJ1-1
CASSEDGRAGDTQYF	TGTGCCAGCAGTGAGGACGGGAGGGCCGGAGATACGCAGTATTTT	.	TRBV6-1	TRBD2	15	TRBJ2-3
CASSETANTGELFF	TGTGCCAGCAGTGAAACAGCCAACACCGGGGAGCTGTTTTTT	.	TRBV6-1	.	14	TRBJ2-2